The entry that follows covers one T cell receptor beta chain sequence. The entry originates in a study of OX40 agonist ivuxolimab in advanced cancers. Germline lookup yields CDR1 SGHKS and CDR2 YYEKEE (reference sequence). CDR3 length: 15 amino acids. V lost 5 bases, J lost 0 bases, and 15 bases lay in between. The assay was immunoSEQ multiplex PCR, and TCRdb's table has in-frame clones only and misses some. The table shows 70,000 or so clones, with roughly 80% occurring only once. The TCR originated in an adult with an advanced solid tumor such as melanoma, head and neck, liver or kidney cancer. The chain has TRBV5-5 and TRBJ2-7; perhaps TRBD1 as D (6 bases). This specimen was CD4+ or CD8+ T cells sorted from blood, taken in a trial of the OX40 agonist ivuxolimab. CDR3 in amino acids: CASSKAPDSSYEQYF. The CDR3, as DNA: TGTGCCAGCAGTAAAGCTCCGGACAGCTCCTACGAGCAGTACTTC.